What follows are 4 T cell receptor beta chains derived from one specimen sequenced in a study of blood T cell repertoires in COVID-19. Measured with immunoSEQ multiplex PCR; TCRdb has only the in-frame clones, and not every one. The sample holds about 270,000 clones; about 89% are singletons and the top ten take around 9%. Sample: peripheral blood. The receptors were gathered from a man aged 35 to 55 with active or convalescent COVID-19.

This sequence joins TRBV19 and TRBJ2-2, with D perhaps TRBD1 (6 bases). The CDR3 has 12 residues. CDR1 and CDR2 from the germline V gene are LNHDA and SQIVND (reference sequence). DNA for the CDR3: TGTGCGACAGGCTTGAACACCGGGGAGCTGTTTTTT. This translates into CATGLNTGELFF.

The rearrangement links TRBV6-5 to TRBJ1-2; tentatively, D is TRBD1 (5 bases). This CDR3 is built from 13 residues. Germline V gene lookup returns CDR1 MNHEY and CDR2 SVGAGI. Trimming took 6 bases from V and 4 from J, leaving 12 bases between them. The CDR3 loop is CASRMGLFYGYTF. As DNA, the CDR3 is TGTGCCAGCAGGATGGGACTTTTCTATGGCTACACCTTC.

The chain has TRBV28 and TRBJ2-3, with no clear D. The length of the CDR3 is 12 residues. V lost 10 bases to trimming and J lost 6 bases, with 14 bases between them. Germline V gene sequence: CDR1 MDHEN, CDR2 SYDVKM. The CDR3 reads CATGPSGDTQYF. CDR3 bases: TGTGCCACCGGCCCCTCCGGGGATACGCAGTATTTT.

The chain has TRBV30 and TRBJ2-1; 13 positions agree with TRBD2. The V segment lost 2 bases and the J segment 5 bases; nucleotides outside the gene matches: 6. The germline V gene has CDR1 GTSNPN and CDR2 SVGIG (reference sequence). The CDR3 consists of 16 residues. The CDR3 DNA reads TGTGCCTGGAGTAGGTGGGGACTAGCGGGGAACAATGAGCAGTTCTTC. It translates to CAWSRWGLAGNNEQFF.